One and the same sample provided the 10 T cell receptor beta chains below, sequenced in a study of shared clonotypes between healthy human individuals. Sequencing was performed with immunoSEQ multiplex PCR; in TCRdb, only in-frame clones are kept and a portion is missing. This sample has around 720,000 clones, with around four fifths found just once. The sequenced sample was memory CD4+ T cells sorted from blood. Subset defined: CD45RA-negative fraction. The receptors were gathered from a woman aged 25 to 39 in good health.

CDR3 amino acids: CASSFGPSNYGYTF. In DNA, the CDR3 is TGTGCCAGCAGTTTCGGCCCCTCTAACTATGGCTACACCTTC. The chain carries TRBV7-3 and TRBJ1-2; D not resolved. Germline CDR1 SGHTA, CDR2 FQGTGA. The CDR3 is made up of 14 amino acids. V was shortened by 6 bases and J by 0 bases, with 11 bases between the two germline ends.

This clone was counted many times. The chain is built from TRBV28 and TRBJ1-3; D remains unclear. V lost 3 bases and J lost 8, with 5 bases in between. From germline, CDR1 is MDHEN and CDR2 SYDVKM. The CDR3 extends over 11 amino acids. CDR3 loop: CASSFKDTIYF. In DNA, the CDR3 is TGTGCCAGCAGTTTCAAGGACACCATATATTTT.

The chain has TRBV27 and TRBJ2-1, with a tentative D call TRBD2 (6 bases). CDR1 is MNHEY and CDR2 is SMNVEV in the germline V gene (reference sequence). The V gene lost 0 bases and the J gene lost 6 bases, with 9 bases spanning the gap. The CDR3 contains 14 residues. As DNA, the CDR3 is TGTGCCAGCAGTTTATCGAGGAGGGCCAATGAGCAGTTCTTC. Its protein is CASSLSRRANEQFF.

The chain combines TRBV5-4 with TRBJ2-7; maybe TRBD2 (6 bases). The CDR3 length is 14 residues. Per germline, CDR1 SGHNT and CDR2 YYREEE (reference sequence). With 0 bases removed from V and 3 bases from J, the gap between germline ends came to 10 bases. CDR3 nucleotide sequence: TGTGCCAGCAGCTTGGGTGGCGGGGTCTACGAGCAGTACTTC. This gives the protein CASSLGGGVYEQYF.

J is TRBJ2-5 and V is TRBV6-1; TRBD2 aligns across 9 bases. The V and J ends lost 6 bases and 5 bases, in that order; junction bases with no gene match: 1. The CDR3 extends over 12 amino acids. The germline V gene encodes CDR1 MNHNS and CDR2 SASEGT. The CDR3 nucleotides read TGTGCCAGCAGGAGCGGGGGGGAGACCCAGTACTTC. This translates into CASRSGGETQYF.

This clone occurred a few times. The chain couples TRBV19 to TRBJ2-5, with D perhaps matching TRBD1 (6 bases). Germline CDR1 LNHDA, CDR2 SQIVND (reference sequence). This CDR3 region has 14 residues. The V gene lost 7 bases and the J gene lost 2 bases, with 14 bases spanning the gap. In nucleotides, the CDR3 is TGTGCCAGTAACCAGGGACACCCGCAAGAGACCCAGTACTTC. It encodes CASNQGHPQETQYF.

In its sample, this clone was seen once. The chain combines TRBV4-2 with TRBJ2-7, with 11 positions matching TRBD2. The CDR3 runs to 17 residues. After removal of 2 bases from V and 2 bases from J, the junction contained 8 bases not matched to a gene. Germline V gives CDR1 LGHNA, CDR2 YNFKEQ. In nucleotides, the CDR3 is TGTGCCAGCAGCCAATCGGTCGGGACTAGCGGTACCTACGAGCAGTACTTC. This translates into CASSQSVGTSGTYEQYF.

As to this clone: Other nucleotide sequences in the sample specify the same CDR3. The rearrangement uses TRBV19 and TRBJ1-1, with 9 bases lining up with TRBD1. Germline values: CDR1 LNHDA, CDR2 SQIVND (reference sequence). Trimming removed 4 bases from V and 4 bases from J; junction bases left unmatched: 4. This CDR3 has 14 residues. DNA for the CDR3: TGTGCCAGTAGTACGACAGGGGGTGTCACTGAAGCTTTCTTT. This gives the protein CASSTTGGVTEAFF.

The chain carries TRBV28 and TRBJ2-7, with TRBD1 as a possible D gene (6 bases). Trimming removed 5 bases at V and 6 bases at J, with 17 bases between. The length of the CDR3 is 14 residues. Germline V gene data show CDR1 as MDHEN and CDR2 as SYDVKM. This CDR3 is CASSITPQGGEQYF. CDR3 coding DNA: TGTGCCAGCAGTATCACCCCACAGGGCGGCGAGCAGTACTTC.

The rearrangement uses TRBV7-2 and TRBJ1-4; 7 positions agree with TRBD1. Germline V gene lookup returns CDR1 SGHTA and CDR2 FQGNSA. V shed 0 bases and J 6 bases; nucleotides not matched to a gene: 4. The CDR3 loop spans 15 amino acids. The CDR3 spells CASSLAGQIDEKLFF. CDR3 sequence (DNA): TGTGCCAGCAGCTTAGCGGGACAGATAGATGAAAAACTGTTTTTT.